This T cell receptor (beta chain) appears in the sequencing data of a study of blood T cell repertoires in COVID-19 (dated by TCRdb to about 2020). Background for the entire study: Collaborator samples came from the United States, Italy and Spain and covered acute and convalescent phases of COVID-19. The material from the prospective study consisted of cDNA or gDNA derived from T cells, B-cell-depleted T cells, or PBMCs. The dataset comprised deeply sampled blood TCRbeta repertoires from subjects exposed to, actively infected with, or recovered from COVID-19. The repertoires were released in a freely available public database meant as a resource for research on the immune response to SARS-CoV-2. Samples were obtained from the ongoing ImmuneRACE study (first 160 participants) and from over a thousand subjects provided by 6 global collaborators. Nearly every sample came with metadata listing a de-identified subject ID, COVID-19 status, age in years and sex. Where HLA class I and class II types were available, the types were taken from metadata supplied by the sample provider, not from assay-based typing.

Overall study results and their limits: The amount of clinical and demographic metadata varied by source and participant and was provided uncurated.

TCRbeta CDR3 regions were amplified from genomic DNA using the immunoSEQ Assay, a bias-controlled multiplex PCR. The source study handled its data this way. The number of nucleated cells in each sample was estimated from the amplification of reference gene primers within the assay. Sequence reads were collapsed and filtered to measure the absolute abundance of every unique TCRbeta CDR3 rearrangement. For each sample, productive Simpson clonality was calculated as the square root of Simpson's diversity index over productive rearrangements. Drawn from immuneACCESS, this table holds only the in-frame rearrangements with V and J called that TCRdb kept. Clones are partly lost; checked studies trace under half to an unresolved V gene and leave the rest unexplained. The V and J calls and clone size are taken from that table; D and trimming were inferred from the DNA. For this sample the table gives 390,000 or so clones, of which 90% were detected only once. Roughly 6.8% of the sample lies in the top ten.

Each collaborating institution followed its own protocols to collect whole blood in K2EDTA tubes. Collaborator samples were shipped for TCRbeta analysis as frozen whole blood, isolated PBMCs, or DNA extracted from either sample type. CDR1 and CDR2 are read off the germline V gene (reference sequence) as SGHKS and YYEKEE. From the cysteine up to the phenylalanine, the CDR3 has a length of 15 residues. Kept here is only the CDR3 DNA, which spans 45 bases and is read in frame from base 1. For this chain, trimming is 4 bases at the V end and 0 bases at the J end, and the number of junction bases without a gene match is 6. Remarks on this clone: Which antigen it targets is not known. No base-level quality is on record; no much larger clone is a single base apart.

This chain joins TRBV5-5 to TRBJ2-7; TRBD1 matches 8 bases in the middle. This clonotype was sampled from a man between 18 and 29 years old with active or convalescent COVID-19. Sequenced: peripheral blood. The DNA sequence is TGTGCCAGCAGCAAAGGACAGGGTCCCTCCTACGAGCAGTACTTC. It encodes CASSKGQGPSYEQYF.